The 5 T cell receptor beta chains below come from one sample, sequenced in a study of identifying expanded T cells in peripheral blood. Sequenced by immunoSEQ multiplex PCR; TCRdb stores in-frame clones only, minus some. Here the sample spans around 120,000 clones, about four fifths being singletons. The sequencing input was blood. Receptors were obtained from a person between 18 and 69 years old in good health.

This chain's CDR3 is CASSGQGKLYEQYF. The CDR3 region has the DNA TGTGCCAGCAGCGGACAGGGGAAACTATACGAGCAGTACTTC. V usage is TRBV5-5 and J usage is TRBJ2-7; TRBD1 aligns across 9 bases. CDR1 is SGHKS and CDR2 is YYEKEE in the germline V gene (reference sequence). The CDR3 contains 14 residues. Unmatched junction bases numbered 6, after V lost 4 bases and J lost 4 bases.

This chain links TRBV7-2 with TRBJ1-4; maybe TRBD1 (5 bases). The CDR3 contains 14 residues. CDR1 is SGHTA, CDR2 FQGNSA, per germline. V was clipped by 4 bases and J by 3 bases, with 9 bases between them. This CDR3 is CASSSGTANEKLFF. In nucleotides, the CDR3 is TGTGCCAGCAGCTCCGGGACGGCTAATGAAAAACTGTTTTTT.

The chain joins TRBV15 to TRBJ2-3; D is ambiguous. CDR3 length: 14 residues. Deletions cut 3 bases from V and 4 bases from J, with 11 bases between. Germline-derived CDR1 and CDR2 are LNHNV and YYDKDF (reference sequence). The CDR3 coding sequence is TGTGCCACCAGCAGCTCGCAGCAACCAGATACGCAGTATTTT. This translates into CATSSSQQPDTQYF. The full variable domain, in which reference TRBV15 and TRBJ2-3 provide the parts outside the CDR3, is DAMVIQNPRYQVTQFGKPVTLSCSQTLNHNVMYWYQQKSSQAPKLLFHYYDKDFNNEADTPDNFQSRRPNTSFCFLDIRSPGLGDTAMYLCATSSSQQPDTQYFGPGTRLTVL.

The chain recombines TRBV7-8 with TRBJ2-5; 7 positions agree with TRBD1. CDR1 and CDR2 (germline): SGHVS, FQNEAQ. The CDR3 sequence is 16 residues long. With 1 base clipped from V and 3 bases from J, the junction kept 8 bases outside the gene matches. Here the CDR3 reads CASSLVSGTEKETQYF. CDR3 nucleotides: TGTGCCAGCAGCTTAGTTTCCGGGACAGAAAAAGAGACCCAGTACTTC. The variable domain in full, completed from reference TRBV7-8 and TRBJ2-5, reads GAGVSQSPRYKVAKRGQDVALRCDPISGHVSLFWYQQALGQGPEFLTYFQNEAQLDKSGLPSDRFFAERPEGSVSTLKIQRTQQEDSAVYLCASSLVSGTEKETQYFGPGTRLLVL.

The chain links TRBV27 to TRBJ1-1; D gene unclear. The CDR3 has 14 amino acids. V lost 6 bases and J 1 base, leaving 12 bases between the germline ends. Germline CDR1 reads MNHEY; CDR2 reads SMNVEV (reference sequence). In nucleotides, the CDR3 is TGTGCCAGCAGCCTGACGCTGACGAACACTGAAGCTTTCTTT. Amino acids: CASSLTLTNTEAFF.